This T cell receptor (beta chain) was obtained from a study of cytomegalovirus exposure and HLA in healthy donors. This clone was detected once. PCR primers comprised 60 Vbeta and 13 Jbeta primers. Clones were read by immunoSEQ multiplex PCR, and TCRdb kept only the in-frame ones, dropping some. The sample lists 80,000 to 100,000 clones, about three quarters occurring once. The CDR3 covers 17 residues. Germline CDR1 reads SEHNR; CDR2 reads FQNEAQ (reference sequence). The trim removed 6 bases at V and 2 bases at J, leaving 11 bases unmatched. Healthy donors of bone marrow made up the group. Sequencing was performed on PBMCs. The chain recombines TRBV7-9 with TRBJ2-5; 11 bases match TRBD2. The sequence derives from a man aged 35 to 55 in good health and CMV-seronegative. DNA of the CDR3: TGTGCCAGCAGACCGCGGCCCGTAGCGGGGGGGCAAGAGACCCAGTACTTC. Translation: CASRPRPVAGGQETQYF.